This entry lists 19 T cell receptor beta chains sequenced from one sample in a study of cytomegalovirus exposure and HLA in healthy donors (dated by TCRdb to the late 2010s). The library was built by means of the immunoSEQ multiplex PCR assay. For the multiplex PCR, a mixture combining 60 forward primers for TCR Vbeta segments and 13 reverse primers for TCR Jbeta segments was used. TCRdb's version of the immuneACCESS table is confined to in-frame rearrangements and falls short of the full clone set. An unresolved V gene accounts for under half of the shortfall where checked; the remainder is of unknown origin. The sample profile shows about 160,000 clones; roughly three quarters of them were found once. Jointly, the top ten make up 3.5% of the sample. Sequencing used PBMCs. The receptors were sampled from a human donor in good health.

Turning to this clone: Distinct nucleotide sequences in the sample also encode this CDR3. The V and J genes are TRBV7-9 and TRBJ2-7; TRBD2 aligns across 7 bases. This CDR3 contains 14 residues. The junction had 2 bases not matched to a gene; V was cut back by 1 base and J by 2 bases. Looked up from germline, CDR1 is SEHNR and CDR2 is FQNEAQ (reference sequence). In nucleotides, the CDR3 is TGTGCCAGCAGCTTAGGGGGGGGTCCCTACGAGCAGTACTTC. It yields the protein CASSLGGGPYEQYF.

The chain carries TRBV7-9 and TRBJ2-2; D remains unclear. CDR1 and CDR2 from the germline V gene are SEHNR and FQNEAQ (reference sequence). V lost 10 bases to trimming and J lost 7 bases, with 10 bases between them. The CDR3 has 11 residues. This CDR3 is CAIIRSGELFF. CDR3 sequence (DNA): TGTGCCATCATAAGGAGCGGGGAGCTGTTTTTT.

The chain recombines TRBV7-2 with TRBJ2-7; 8 bases line up with TRBD2. The ends lost 3 bases at V and 4 bases at J; junction bases unmatched: 5. CDR3 length: 14 residues. Germline V gene sequence: CDR1 SGHTA, CDR2 FQGNSA. CDR3 nucleotides: TGTGCCAGCAGCTTTACTAGCGGCAAATACGAGCAGTACTTC. It is translated as CASSFTSGKYEQYF. Filled out from reference TRBV7-2 and TRBJ2-7, the complete variable domain reads GAGVSQSPSNKVTEKGKDVELRCDPISGHTALYWYRQSLGQGLEFLIYFQGNSAPDKSGLPSDRFSAERTGGSVSTLTIQRTQQEDSAVYLCASSFTSGKYEQYFGPGTRLTVT.

The chain recombines TRBV9 with TRBJ2-1, with 9 bases lining up with TRBD2. With V trimmed by 3 bases and J by 5 bases, 15 bases remained unmatched. Germline V gene lookup returns CDR1 SGDLS and CDR2 YYNGEE. The CDR3 consists of 18 residues. CDR3 sequence reads: CASSAGGLSGGLDNEQFF. The DNA for the CDR3 is TGTGCCAGCAGCGCCGGAGGGCTTAGCGGGGGCCTTGACAATGAGCAGTTCTTC.

V is TRBV19 and J is TRBJ1-1; no clear D. Germline CDR1 is LNHDA and CDR2 is SQIVND (reference sequence). The CDR3 sequence is 18 residues long. The V gene lost 1 base and the J gene lost 1 base, with 19 bases spanning the gap. The CDR3 bases are TGTGCCAGTAGTATAGGCCTAGAATGGACGGGAGGGAACACTGAAGCTTTCTTT. Its protein product is CASSIGLEWTGGNTEAFF.

A few counts support this clone. CDR3 DNA: TGTGCCTGGAGTAGGCGGGGGGGCCGGAGTCTCAATGAGCAGTTCTTC. Amino acids: CAWSRRGGRSLNEQFF. J is TRBJ2-1 and V is TRBV30; the match to TRBD2 covers 9 bases. With V trimmed by 2 bases and J by 6 bases, 11 bases remained unmatched. CDR1 is GTSNPN and CDR2 is SVGIG in the germline V gene (reference sequence). The CDR3 length is 16 residues.

This clone was seen only a few times. The chain joins TRBV4-1 to TRBJ2-3; D is perhaps TRBD1 (5 bases). V was clipped by 2 bases and J by 4 bases, with 13 bases between them. The CDR3 totals 15 residues. Germline-derived CDR1 and CDR2 are MGHRA and YSYEKL. The CDR3 loop reads CASSQLLRASDTQYF. CDR3 nucleotides: TGCGCCAGCAGCCAATTACTCAGGGCGTCAGATACGCAGTATTTT.

The chain carries TRBV5-4 and TRBJ2-1; 16 bases align to TRBD2. CDR3 length equals 19 residues. J was trimmed by 8 bases and V by 4 bases; bases with no gene match: 15. In germline, CDR1 is SGHNT, CDR2 YYREEE (reference sequence). CDR3 bases: TGTGCCAGCAGCCGTCCGGGACTAGCGGGGGGGCTGAATGAAGATGAGCAGTTCTTC. This codes for CASSRPGLAGGLNEDEQFF. The full variable domain, rest sourced from reference TRBV5-4 and TRBJ2-1, is ETGVTQSPTHLIKTRGQQVTLRCSSQSGHNTVSWYQQALGQGPQFIFQYYREEENGRGNFPPRFSGLQFPNYSSELNVNALELDDSALYLCASSRPGLAGGLNEDEQFFGPGTRLTVL.

The chain is built from TRBV14 and TRBJ2-2; perhaps TRBD2 as D (6 bases). The germline V and J ends were trimmed by 0 bases and 1 base, with 12 bases remaining between them. Germline CDR1 is SGHDN and CDR2 is FVKESK. The CDR3 contains 17 residues. Here the CDR3 reads CASSQDLGGLNTGELFF. Here the CDR3 DNA reads TGTGCCAGCAGCCAAGATCTGGGGGGTTTGAACACCGGGGAGCTGTTTTTT.

Here the CDR3 DNA reads TGTGCCAGCAGTTACAGAACTACCACCGGGGAGCTGTTTTTT. Its protein is CASSYRTTTGELFF. The rearrangement uses TRBV6-5 and TRBJ2-2; no clear D gene. Germline CDR1 MNHEY, CDR2 SVGAGI. The V gene lost 2 bases and the J gene lost 4 bases, with 8 bases spanning the gap. This CDR3 has 14 amino acids.

The J gene is TRBJ2-1, the V gene TRBV27; TRBD1 is a possible D gene (5 bases). The CDR3 length is 18 residues. The germline gives CDR1 MNHEY, CDR2 SMNVEV (reference sequence). V was trimmed by 6 bases and J by 0 bases, leaving 21 bases between them. This chain's CDR3 is CASSPGQGAPSSYNEQFF. Here the CDR3 DNA reads TGTGCCAGCAGCCCAGGACAAGGGGCCCCTAGCTCCTACAATGAGCAGTTCTTC.

The V and J genes are TRBV4-2 and TRBJ2-2, with D possibly being TRBD2 (5 bases). The CDR3 is 15 residues long. Germline CDR1 is LGHNA and CDR2 is YNFKEQ. V was shortened by 0 bases and J by 4 bases, with 9 bases between the two germline ends. The CDR3 DNA sequence: TGTGCCAGCAGCCAAGAAAGAGGGCCCACCGGGGAGCTGTTTTTT. This codes for CASSQERGPTGELFF.

In this sample, this clone turned up once. This chain uses TRBV4-2 with TRBJ2-5, with D perhaps matching TRBD1 (5 bases). The germline V gene has CDR1 LGHNA and CDR2 YNFKEQ. This CDR3 comprises 14 residues. The ends were cut back, 1 base at V and 3 bases at J, with 9 bases in the middle. The CDR3 DNA reads TGTGCCAGCAGCCAAGGAGACAGAGAAGAGACCCAGTACTTC. Translation gives CASSQGDREETQYF.

The chain couples TRBV9 to TRBJ2-7; D is perhaps TRBD1 (6 bases). Trimming cost V 0 bases and J 3 bases, with 13 bases left between them. This CDR3 spans 15 amino acids. From germline, CDR1 is SGDLS and CDR2 YYNGEE. The CDR3 coding sequence is TGTGCCAGCAGCGTAGCAGTCGGACAGAGCTACGAGCAGTACTTC. Its translation is CASSVAVGQSYEQYF. The whole variable domain, filled in from reference TRBV9 and TRBJ2-7, reads DSGVTQTPKHLITATGQRVTLRCSPRSGDLSVYWYQQSLDQGLQFLIQYYNGEERAKGNILERFSAQQFPDLHSELNLSSLELGDSALYFCASSVAVGQSYEQYFGPGTRLTVT.

This clone was seen a few times. V is TRBV28 and J is TRBJ2-7; D possibly corresponds to TRBD2 (5 bases). The ends were cut back, 3 bases at V and 2 bases at J, with 11 bases in the middle. Germline-derived CDR1 and CDR2 are MDHEN and SYDVKM. This CDR3 comprises 14 residues. Here the CDR3 reads CASSFIMGAYEQYF. As DNA, the CDR3 is TGTGCCAGCAGTTTTATTATGGGAGCCTACGAGCAGTACTTC.

On this clone: The sample has other DNA sequences that encode this CDR3 too. This chain joins TRBV7-8 and TRBJ2-6; D possibly corresponds to TRBD2 (5 bases). The CDR3 is 15 residues long. Trimming removed 2 bases from V and 3 bases from J, with 8 bases in between. Germline V gene lookup returns CDR1 SGHVS and CDR2 FQNEAQ. Here the CDR3 DNA reads TGTGCCAGCAGCTTATCAGGAGGTGGGGCCAACGTCCTGACTTTC. Amino acid sequence: CASSLSGGGANVLTF. The whole variable domain, remainder taken from reference TRBV7-8 and TRBJ2-6, is GAGVSQSPRYKVAKRGQDVALRCDPISGHVSLFWYQQALGQGPEFLTYFQNEAQLDKSGLPSDRFFAERPEGSVSTLKIQRTQQEDSAVYLCASSLSGGGANVLTFGAGSRLTVL.

The rearrangement uses TRBV6-1 and TRBJ1-2; D ambiguous. The CDR3 covers 14 residues. Germline CDR1 and CDR2: MNHNS and SASEGT. With 1 base removed from V and 3 bases from J, the gap between germline ends came to 9 bases. CDR3 nucleotide sequence: TGTGCCAGCAGTGAAGAGGCGGGTTACTATGGCTACACCTTC. Amino acid sequence: CASSEEAGYYGYTF.

The CDR3 reads CASSKLGIPLGANYGYTF. For the CDR3, the DNA is TGCGCCAGCAGCAAACTCGGGATCCCACTGGGAGCTAACTATGGCTACACCTTC. V gene TRBV4-1 combines with J gene TRBJ1-2; D ambiguous. The CDR3 has 18 amino acids. CDR1 and CDR2 from the germline V gene are MGHRA and YSYEKL. V was trimmed by 5 bases and J by 0 bases, leaving 22 bases between them.

The genes are TRBV12-2 and TRBJ2-3; the DNA was not compared with TRBD1, the D call given in the table. TRBV12-2 has pseudogene status. The CDR3 covers 18 residues. The CDR3 coding sequence is TGTGCAAGTCGCTTACGACAAGAGGACAGGGGTACGTTAGATACGCAGTATTTT. Its protein is CASRLRQEDRGTLDTQYF.